What follows is one T cell receptor beta chain and its context. The data derive from a study of blood T cell repertoires in COVID-19. Background on the study: COVID-19 samples, acute and convalescent, were from the United States, Italy and Spain.

Germline CDR1 LNHDA, CDR2 SQIVND (reference sequence). Trimming took 2 bases from V and 3 from J; bases not matched to a gene: 5. The CDR3 runs to 15 residues. Source study methods: Reference gene primer amplification gave nucleated cell count estimates. Using immunoSEQ multiplex PCR, the repertoire was profiled, and TCRdb retains in-frame clones only, with some absent. That table supplies the V and J calls and clone size; D and trimming were determined from the DNA. The sample lists about 98,000 clones, about nine tenths occurring once. The sample consisted of peripheral blood. J is TRBJ2-7 and V is TRBV19, with 9 bases aligning to TRBD1. This TCR was sampled from a woman aged 50 to 60 with COVID-19, enrolled during active disease. Written as DNA, the CDR3 is TGTGCCAGTAGTATAAGAGGGACAGGGAACTACGAGCAGTACTTC. This sequence encodes CASSIRGTGNYEQYF.